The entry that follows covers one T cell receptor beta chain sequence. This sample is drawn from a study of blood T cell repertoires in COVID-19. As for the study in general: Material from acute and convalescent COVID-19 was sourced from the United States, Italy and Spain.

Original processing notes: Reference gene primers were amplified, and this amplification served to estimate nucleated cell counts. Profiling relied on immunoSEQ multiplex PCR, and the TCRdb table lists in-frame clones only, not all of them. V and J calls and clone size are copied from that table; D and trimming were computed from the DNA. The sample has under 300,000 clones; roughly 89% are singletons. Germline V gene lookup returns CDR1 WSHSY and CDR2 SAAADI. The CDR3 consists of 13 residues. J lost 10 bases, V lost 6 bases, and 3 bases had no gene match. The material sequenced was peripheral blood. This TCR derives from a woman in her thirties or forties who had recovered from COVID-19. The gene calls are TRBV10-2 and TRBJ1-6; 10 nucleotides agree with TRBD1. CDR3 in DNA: TGCGCCAGCAGCGACAGGGGGCAATCACCCCTCCACTTT. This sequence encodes CASSDRGQSPLHF.